This T cell receptor beta chain was profiled in a study of brain T cells in children with intractable seizures. Surgery cases with the highest brain T cell transcript signatures were chosen for sequencing. At least one anti-epileptic drug was given before surgery. Study-level points and caveats: Viral specificity was inferred only from CDR3 similarity; HCMV serostatus was unknown.

Libraries were prepared by immunoSEQ multiplex PCR; TCRdb keeps only in-frame clonotypes and omits some of them. The table lists 110,000 or so clones, 90% to 95% of them singletons, with 3.8% in the top ten. In this sample, this clone turned up once. Its target is unknown. The source is a boy under two years old with hemimegalencephaly and intractable seizures. The source was peripheral blood, collected at surgery.

The CDR3 spells CASSQETQTSGRGGRRTGELFF. CDR3 sequence (DNA): TGCGCCAGCAGCCAAGAGACTCAGACTAGCGGGAGGGGGGGTAGGAGGACCGGGGAGCTGTTTTTT. The chain employs TRBV4-1 and TRBJ2-2; TRBD2 matches at 14 bases. Unmatched junction bases numbered 17, after V lost 0 bases and J lost 5 bases. CDR1 and CDR2 (germline): MGHRA, YSYEKL. The CDR3 contains 22 residues.